Shown below are 8 T cell receptor beta chains from a single sample sequenced in a study of shared clonotypes between healthy human individuals. The method was immunoSEQ multiplex PCR; TCRdb's version includes in-frame clones alone and lacks a portion of them. The sample consists of about a million clones, about 76% of them appearing once. Source material: memory CD4+ T cells sorted from blood. Described subset: CD45RA-negative fraction. The receptors were gathered from a man younger than 35 in good health.

V gene TRBV4-1 combines with J gene TRBJ2-7, with D perhaps matching TRBD2 (6 bases). Trimming removed 4 bases from V and 1 base from J, with 14 bases in between. This CDR3 has 15 amino acids. Germline-derived CDR1 and CDR2 are MGHRA and YSYEKL. CDR3 in DNA: TGCGCCAGCAGCCCTATGGGACTCGAATCCTACGAGCAGTACTTC. Its protein is CASSPMGLESYEQYF.

In this sample, this clone turned up a few times. A much more abundant neighbour one base away suggests this may be a read error. The chain recombines TRBV13 with TRBJ1-3; D is undetermined. The CDR3 spans 15 residues. Trimming shortened V by 1 base and J by 0 bases, and 7 bases separated the two germline ends. Germline values: CDR1 PRHDT, CDR2 FYEKMQ (reference sequence). CDR3 DNA: TGTGCCAGCAGCTTAGTCGGGATCTCTGGAAACACCATATATTTT. Residues: CASSLVGISGNTIYF.

This clone has a count of ten or more. The chain combines TRBV6-5 with TRBJ1-1; 9 nucleotides agree with TRBD1. This CDR3 region has 14 residues. Germline CDR1 and CDR2: MNHEY and SVGAGI. V shed 5 bases, J shed 6 bases, and the junction held 7 bases outside the gene matches. The CDR3 DNA reads TGTGCCAGCAGTCGACAGGGGGAAAAGGCTGAAGCTTTCTTT. Encoded protein: CASSRQGEKAEAFF.

The genes are TRBV5-4 and TRBJ2-3; tentatively, D is TRBD2 (5 bases). Germline values: CDR1 SGHNT, CDR2 YYREEE (reference sequence). V was clipped by 4 bases and J by 5 bases, with 14 bases between them. The CDR3 is made up of 14 amino acids. CDR3 coding DNA: TGTGCCAGCAGCATCAACGTAGCGAAAGATACGCAGTATTTT. Protein: CASSINVAKDTQYF.

This clone was observed a few times. The chain employs TRBV10-1 and TRBJ2-3, with TRBD2 matching 9 bases. V trimming: 8 bases; J trimming: 2 bases; junction bases outside the gene matches: 8. This CDR3 region has 15 residues. The germline V gene has CDR1 WNHNN and CDR2 SYGVQD (reference sequence). The CDR3 nucleotides read TGCGCCAGCCGTCCCGGGACTAGCCTCACAGATACGCAGTATTTT. This translates into CASRPGTSLTDTQYF.

The V call is TRBV5-1, the J call TRBJ1-2; possible D gene TRBD1, 6 bases. The CDR3 is 15 amino acids. V was pared by 4 bases and J by 4 bases, with 17 bases between. Germline V gene data show CDR1 as SGHRS and CDR2 as YFSETQ. CDR3 nucleotides: TGCGCCAGCAGCATACACAGGGATTCAGTCTATGGCTACACCTTC. Translation: CASSIHRDSVYGYTF.

The chain uses TRBV6-6 and TRBJ2-7; D possibly corresponds to TRBD2 (6 bases). Trimming cost V 4 bases and J 0 bases, with 13 bases left between them. Per the germline V gene, CDR1 is MNHNY and CDR2 is SVGAGI (reference sequence). The CDR3 totals 15 residues. The CDR3 DNA reads as TGTGCCAGCAGTTCCCCGGGGGTCAGCTCCTACGAGCAGTACTTC. Its protein is CASSSPGVSSYEQYF.

The chain couples TRBV6-4 to TRBJ1-5; 9 nucleotides line up with TRBD1. There are 15 residues in the CDR3. CDR1 and CDR2 from the germline V gene are MRHNA and SNTAGT. V was pared by 7 bases and J by 8 bases, with 12 bases of the junction left unmatched. The CDR3: CASISSRDREKPQHF. The CDR3 bases are TGTGCCAGCATCTCGTCCCGGGACAGGGAAAAGCCCCAGCATTTT.